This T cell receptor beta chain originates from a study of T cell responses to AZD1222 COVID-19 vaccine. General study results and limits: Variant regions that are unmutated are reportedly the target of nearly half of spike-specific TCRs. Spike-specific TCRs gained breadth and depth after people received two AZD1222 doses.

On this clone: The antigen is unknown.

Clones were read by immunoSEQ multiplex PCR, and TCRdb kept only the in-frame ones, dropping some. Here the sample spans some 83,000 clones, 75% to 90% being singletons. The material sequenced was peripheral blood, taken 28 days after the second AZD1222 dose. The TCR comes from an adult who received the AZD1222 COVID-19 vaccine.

This CDR3 reads CASSMYRGLHTEAFF. CDR3 in DNA: TGTGCCAGCAGCATGTACAGGGGGCTGCACACTGAAGCTTTCTTT. The rearrangement joins TRBV5-6 to TRBJ1-1, with TRBD1 identical over 9 bases. CDR1 and CDR2 from the germline V gene are SGHDT and YYEEEE. CDR3 size: 15 residues. V shed 4 bases and J 3 bases; nucleotides not matched to a gene: 7. Supplemented by reference TRBV5-6 and TRBJ1-1, the full variable domain reads DAGVTQSPTHLIKTRGQQVTLRCSPKSGHDTVSWYQQALGQGPQFIFQYYEEEERQRGNFPDRFSGHQFPNYSSELNVNALLLGDSALYLCASSMYRGLHTEAFFGQGTRLTVV.